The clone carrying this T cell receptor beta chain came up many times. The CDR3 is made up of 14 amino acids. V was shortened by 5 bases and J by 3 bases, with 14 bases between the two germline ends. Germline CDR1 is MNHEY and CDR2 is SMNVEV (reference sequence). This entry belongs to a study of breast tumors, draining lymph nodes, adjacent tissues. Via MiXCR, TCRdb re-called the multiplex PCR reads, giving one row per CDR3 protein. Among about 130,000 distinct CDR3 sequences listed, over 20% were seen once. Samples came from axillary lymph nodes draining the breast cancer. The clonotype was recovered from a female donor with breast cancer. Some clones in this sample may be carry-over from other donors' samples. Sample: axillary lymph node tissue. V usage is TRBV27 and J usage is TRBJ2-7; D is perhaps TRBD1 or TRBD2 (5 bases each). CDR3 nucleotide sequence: TGTGCCAGCAGTCTGGACTCTAGGGGCTACGAGCAGTACTTC. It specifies CASSLDSRGYEQYF.